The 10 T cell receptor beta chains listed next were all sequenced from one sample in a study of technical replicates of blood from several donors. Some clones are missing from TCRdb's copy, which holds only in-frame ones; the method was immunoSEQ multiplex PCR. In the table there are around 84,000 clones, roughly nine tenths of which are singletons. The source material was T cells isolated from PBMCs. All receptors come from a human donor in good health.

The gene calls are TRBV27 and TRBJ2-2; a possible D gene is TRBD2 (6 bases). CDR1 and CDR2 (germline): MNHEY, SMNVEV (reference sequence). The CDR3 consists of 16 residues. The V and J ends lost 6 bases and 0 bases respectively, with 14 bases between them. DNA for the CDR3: TGTGCCAGCAGGGGGGACTTTTACGCGAACACCGGGGAGCTGTTTTTT. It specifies CASRGDFYANTGELFF.

The chain's CDR3 is CASSFTQVDEKLFF. DNA for the CDR3: TGTGCCAGCAGCTTTACGCAGGTTGATGAAAAACTGTTTTTT. The chain employs TRBV5-6 and TRBJ1-4, with D uncertain. This CDR3 has 14 amino acids. Trimming removed 2 bases at V and 6 bases at J, with 11 bases between. From germline, CDR1 is SGHDT and CDR2 YYEEEE.

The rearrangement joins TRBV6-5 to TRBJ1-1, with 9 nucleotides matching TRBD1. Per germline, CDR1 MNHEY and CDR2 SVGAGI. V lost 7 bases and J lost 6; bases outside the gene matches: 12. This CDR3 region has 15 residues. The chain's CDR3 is CASTPGQGGRAEAFF. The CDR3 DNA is TGTGCCAGCACCCCGGGACAGGGTGGAAGGGCTGAAGCTTTCTTT.

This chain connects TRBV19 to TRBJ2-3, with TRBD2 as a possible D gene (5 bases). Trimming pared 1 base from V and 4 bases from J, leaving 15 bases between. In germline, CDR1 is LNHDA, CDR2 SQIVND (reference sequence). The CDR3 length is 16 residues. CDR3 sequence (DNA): TGTGCCAGTAGTATAGGAGGGTTTAGGTATGCAGATACGCAGTATTTT. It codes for CASSIGGFRYADTQYF.

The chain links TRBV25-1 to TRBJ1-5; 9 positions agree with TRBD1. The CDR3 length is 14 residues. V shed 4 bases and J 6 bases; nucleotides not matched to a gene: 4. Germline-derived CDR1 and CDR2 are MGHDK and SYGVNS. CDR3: CASSGTGGSQPQHF. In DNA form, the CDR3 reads TGTGCCAGCAGTGGTACAGGGGGCAGTCAGCCCCAGCATTTT.

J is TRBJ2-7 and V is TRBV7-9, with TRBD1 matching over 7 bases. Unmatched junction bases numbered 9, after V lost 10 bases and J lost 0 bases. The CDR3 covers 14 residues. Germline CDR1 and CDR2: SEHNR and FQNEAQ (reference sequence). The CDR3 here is CATLGTESSYEQYF. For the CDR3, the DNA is TGTGCCACCCTTGGGACAGAGAGCTCCTACGAGCAGTACTTC.

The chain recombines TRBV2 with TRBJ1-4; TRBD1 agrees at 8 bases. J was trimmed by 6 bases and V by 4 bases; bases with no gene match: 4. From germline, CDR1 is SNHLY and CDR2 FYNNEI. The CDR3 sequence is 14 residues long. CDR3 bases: TGTGCCAGCAGTGGTCGGACAGGGTATGAAAAACTGTTTTTT. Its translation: CASSGRTGYEKLFF.

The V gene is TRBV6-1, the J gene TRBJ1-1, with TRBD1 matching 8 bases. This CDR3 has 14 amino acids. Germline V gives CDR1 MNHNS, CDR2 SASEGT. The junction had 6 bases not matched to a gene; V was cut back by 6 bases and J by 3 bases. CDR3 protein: CASRQGERYTEAFF. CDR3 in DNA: TGTGCCAGCAGACAGGGGGAGAGGTACACTGAAGCTTTCTTT.

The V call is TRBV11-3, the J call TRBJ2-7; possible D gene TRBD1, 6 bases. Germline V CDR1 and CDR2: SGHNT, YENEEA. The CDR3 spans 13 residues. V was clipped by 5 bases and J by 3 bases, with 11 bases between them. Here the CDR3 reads CASSKQGRYEQYF. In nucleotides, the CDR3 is TGTGCCAGCAGCAAACAGGGCCGCTACGAGCAGTACTTC.

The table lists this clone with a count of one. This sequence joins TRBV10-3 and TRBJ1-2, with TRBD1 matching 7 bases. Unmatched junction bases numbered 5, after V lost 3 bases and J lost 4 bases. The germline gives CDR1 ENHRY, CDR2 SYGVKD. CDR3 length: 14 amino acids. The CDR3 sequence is CAISDSGQPYGYTF. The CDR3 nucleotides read TGTGCCATCAGTGACTCGGGACAGCCCTATGGCTACACCTTC.